The 15 T cell receptor beta chains below were found in one sample sequenced in a study of T cell responses to AZD1222 COVID-19 vaccine. This table comes from immunoSEQ multiplex PCR, and its TCRdb copy is limited to in-frame clones, with some not included. Found here are 100,000 or so clones, roughly 91% of them singletons; the top ten hold roughly a sixth. Sample: peripheral blood, taken on day 0 of AZD1222 vaccination. These receptors originate from an adult in good health.

A single count supports this clone. V and J are TRBV24-1 and TRBJ2-3, with D unclear. The V end was cut by 4 bases, the J end by 0 bases, with 4 bases between. This CDR3 is 13 amino acids long. Per germline, CDR1 KGHDR and CDR2 SFDVKD. The CDR3 nucleotides are TGTGCCACCAGTGAATACAGCACAGATACGCAGTATTTT. It specifies CATSEYSTDTQYF.

This clone was counted once. The chain joins TRBV7-3 to TRBJ1-5; a weak D match, TRBD1 (6 bases). In germline, CDR1 is SGHTA, CDR2 FQGTGA. This CDR3 is built from 20 residues. V was trimmed by 5 bases and J by 0 bases, leaving 26 bases between them. CDR3 bases: TGTGCCAGCAGCGACCGAAACGTTTCGGACAGACAGTATAGCAATCAGCCCCAGCATTTT. It codes for CASSDRNVSDRQYSNQPQHF.

This clone has only one observation. This sequence joins TRBV29-1 and TRBJ1-2; D is unresolved. The germline V gene encodes CDR1 SQVTM and CDR2 ANQGSEA. The CDR3 is 14 amino acids. Trimming pared 1 base from V and 7 bases from J, leaving 16 bases between. The CDR3, as DNA: TGCAGCGTTGAAGCGCCTGTCGGGGTGTTTGGCTACACCTTC. It codes for CSVEAPVGVFGYTF.

The rearrangement links TRBV11-2 to TRBJ2-4; D not resolved. The germline CDR1 and CDR2 sequences are SGHAT and FQNNGV. This CDR3 contains 13 residues. Deletions cut 1 base from V and 5 bases from J, with 6 bases between. The CDR3 coding sequence is TGTGCCAGCAGCTTAGCATCACAAAACATTCAGTACTTC. Protein product: CASSLASQNIQYF.

This chain links TRBV6-5 with TRBJ1-1; D is perhaps TRBD1 (5 bases). This CDR3 contains 15 residues. Germline CDR1 reads MNHEY; CDR2 reads SVGAGI. V lost 0 bases and J lost 3, with 11 bases in between. The CDR3 loop is CASSYSSSRDTEAFF. CDR3 sequence (DNA): TGTGCCAGCAGTTACTCGAGTTCCAGGGACACTGAAGCTTTCTTT.

This clone was found a few times. The V and J genes are TRBV5-1 and TRBJ2-7; 7 bases align to TRBD2. CDR3 length: 14 amino acids. After removal of 4 bases from V and 2 bases from J, the junction contained 6 bases not matched to a gene. Germline V gives CDR1 SGHRS, CDR2 YFSETQ. Here the CDR3 DNA reads TGCGCCAGCAGCCCCGGGGGGACCCCCTACGAGCAGTACTTC. This gives the protein CASSPGGTPYEQYF.

V gene TRBV19 combines with J gene TRBJ1-3, with TRBD1 as a possible D gene (5 bases). Trimming pared 3 bases from V and 1 base from J, leaving 10 bases between. From germline, CDR1 is LNHDA and CDR2 SQIVND (reference sequence). This CDR3 region has 15 residues. For the CDR3, the DNA is TGTGCCAGTAGTATTGGGGCATCATCTGGAAACACCATATATTTT. This encodes CASSIGASSGNTIYF.

This clone turned up a few times. The chain combines TRBV9 with TRBJ1-3; no clear D. This CDR3 is built from 15 residues. Between the trimmed V and J ends, which lost 0 bases and 7 bases, there was a span of 14 bases. The germline V gene has CDR1 SGDLS and CDR2 YYNGEE. CDR3 in DNA: TGTGCCAGCAGCGTAGAGGGCGGCGCCGGGAACACCATATATTTT. Translating gives CASSVEGGAGNTIYF.

The V call is TRBV5-1, the J call TRBJ2-1; D might be TRBD2 (5 bases). CDR3 length: 14 residues. Germline CDR1 and CDR2: SGHRS and YFSETQ. Trimming left V 2 bases short and J 4 bases short, with 10 bases between. CDR3 region: CASSFTGSYNEQFF. As DNA, the CDR3 is TGCGCCAGCAGCTTTACGGGGTCATACAATGAGCAGTTCTTC.

V and J are TRBV7-9 and TRBJ2-1, with unresolved D. V was pared by 1 base and J by 10 bases, with 11 bases between. The CDR3 totals 13 residues. Germline lookup yields CDR1 SEHNR and CDR2 FQNEAQ (reference sequence). DNA of the CDR3: TGTGCCAGCAGCTTAGGTGCGTTCAGCGAGCAGTTCTTC. Its protein product is CASSLGAFSEQFF.

The rearrangement joins TRBV6-1 to TRBJ2-6; D unclear. Germline V gene lookup returns CDR1 MNHNS and CDR2 SASEGT. CDR3 length equals 16 residues. V was cut by 2 bases and J by 0 bases, with 8 bases left in between. CDR3 nucleotides: TGTGCCAGCAGTGAATTGTCCTTCTCTGGGGCCAACGTCCTGACTTTC. Translation: CASSELSFSGANVLTF.

The chain has TRBV3-1 (or the pseudogene TRBV3-2) and TRBJ2-3; 10 bases map to TRBD2. The V gene's germline CDR1 is LGHDT and CDR2 YNNKEL (reference sequence). This CDR3 is built from 16 residues. V lost 1 base and J lost 6; bases outside the gene matches: 7. The CDR3 sequence: CASSQGTSGPADTQYF. In nucleotides, the CDR3 is TGTGCCAGCAGCCAAGGGACTAGCGGCCCCGCGGATACGCAGTATTTT.

The chain is built from TRBV3-1 (or the pseudogene TRBV3-2) and TRBJ1-2; D unclear. Germline V gene data show CDR1 as LGHDT and CDR2 as YNNKEL (reference sequence). This CDR3 region has 12 residues. V was shortened by 1 base and J by 8 bases, with 8 bases between the two germline ends. CDR3 DNA sequence: TGTGCCAGCAGCCAAGTAACTTTAGGCTACACCTTC. Its protein is CASSQVTLGYTF.

In its sample, this clone was seen once. The sample has other DNA sequences that encode this CDR3 too. V and J are TRBV6-5 and TRBJ2-7; 10 positions match TRBD1. Unmatched junction bases numbered 5, after V lost 6 bases and J lost 3 bases. The CDR3 spans 14 residues. Germline assignment: CDR1 MNHEY and CDR2 SVGAGI. CDR3 protein: CASRRGQGVYEQYF. In DNA, the CDR3 is TGTGCCAGCAGGAGAGGACAGGGGGTCTACGAGCAGTACTTC.

This chain links TRBV19 with TRBJ2-5; possible D gene TRBD2, 5 bases. Trimming cost V 7 bases and J 5 bases, with 14 bases left between them. The CDR3 has 13 amino acids. Germline lookup yields CDR1 LNHDA and CDR2 SQIVND (reference sequence). The CDR3, as DNA: TGTGCCAGTACCCCTGGAGGTTGGGAGACCCAGTACTTC. Its protein is CASTPGGWETQYF.